This entry concerns a single TCR beta chain. Its target is not known. Repertoires were generated with immunoSEQ multiplex PCR, while TCRdb's copy carries only in-frame clones and drops some. In the table there are 130,000 to 150,000 clones, approximately 90% of which are singletons. The CDR3 loop spans 12 amino acids. CDR1 and CDR2 from the germline V gene are SQVTM and ANQGSEA. The V end was cut by 7 bases, the J end by 2 bases, with 11 bases between. The data derive from a study of T cell responses to AZD1222 COVID-19 vaccine. General study results and limits: The number of AZD1222 recipients seropositive at baseline was only five or six.

This sequence was found in an adult in good health. J is TRBJ1-2 and V is TRBV29-1; D not resolved. This sample comprised peripheral blood, obtained on day 0 of AZD1222 vaccination. In DNA form, the CDR3 reads TGCAGCGCGTCGACAACCAACTATGGCTACACCTTC. Translating gives CSASTTNYGYTF. The full variable domain, with the rest looked up from reference TRBV29-1 and TRBJ1-2, is SAVISQKPSRDICQRGTSLTIQCQVDSQVTMMFWYRQQPGQSLTLIATANQGSEATYESGFVIDKFPISRPNLTFSTLTVSNMSPEDSSIYLCSASTTNYGYTFGSGTRLTVV.